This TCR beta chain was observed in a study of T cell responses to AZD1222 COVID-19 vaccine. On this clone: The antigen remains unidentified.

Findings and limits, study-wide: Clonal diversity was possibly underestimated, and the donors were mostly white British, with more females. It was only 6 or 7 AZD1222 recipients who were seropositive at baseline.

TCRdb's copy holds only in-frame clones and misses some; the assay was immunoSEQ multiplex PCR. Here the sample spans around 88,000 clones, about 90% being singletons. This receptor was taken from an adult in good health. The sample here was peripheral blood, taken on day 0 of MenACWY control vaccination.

DNA of the CDR3: TGTGCCACCTATACCGGGGGGGCCGGTGAGCAGTTCTTC. This gives the protein CATYTGGAGEQFF. The chain combines TRBV15 with TRBJ2-1; the match to TRBD2 covers 8 bases. The junction had 9 bases not matched to a gene; V was cut back by 8 bases and J by 9 bases. The CDR3 extends over 13 amino acids. CDR1 is LNHNV, CDR2 YYDKDF, per germline (reference sequence).